This T cell receptor beta chain stems from a study of beta chain features in type 1 diabetes. Findings and caveats of the study: Patients' naive, central memory and regulatory TCRB repertoires appeared more alike than those of healthy donors.

Purity exceeding 95% was reached by all sorted populations. Of the isolated RNA, all was reverse transcribed, and so the sequenced material was expressed TCRB transcripts. The assay was immunoSEQ multiplex PCR, and TCRdb's table has in-frame clones only and misses some. Of under 250,000 clones in the sample, around 14% were seen once. For this clone: The antigen remains undetermined.

From germline, CDR1 is MNHNS and CDR2 SASEGT. Trimming took 0 bases from V and 2 from J, leaving 14 bases between them. This CDR3 spans 16 amino acids. The sequence came from a middle-aged woman in good health. V and J are TRBV6-1 and TRBJ2-7; D not certain. What was sequenced was naive CD4+ T cells from blood. CDR3: CASSEASAASPYEQYF. The CDR3 DNA sequence: TGTGCCAGCAGTGAAGCCTCGGCAGCGTCTCCCTACGAGCAGTACTTC.